The clone carrying this T cell receptor beta chain occurred many times. The antigen is undetermined. The sample's time point: longitudinal time-point 3. The unsorted libraries were made from 2 million PBMCs kept at -80 C. The data were obtained in a study of neurological immune-mediated disorders. Study conclusions and caveats: None of the CDR3 amino acid sequences in expanded clones turned up in more than one subject, which points to private repertoires in all groups.

The cDNA was produced through 5'RACE with 10-nucleotide random UMIs. Over 170 million TCR-beta sequences from 15-18 subjects were obtained in each sequencing run. TCRdb reprocessed the 5' RACE reads with MiXCR, giving one entry per CDR3 protein. Of tens of thousands of distinct CDR3 sequences in the sample, approximately 9.2% were seen once. CDR1 and CDR2 from the germline V gene are SEHNR and FQNEAQ (reference sequence). This CDR3 comprises 12 residues. Trimming took 3 bases from V and 2 from J, leaving 4 bases between them. The chain carries TRBV7-9 and TRBJ1-2; D is undetermined. This sequence was found in a middle-aged woman in good health. The specimen was PBMCs. DNA of the CDR3: TGTGCCAGCAGCTTCCTCAACTATGGCTACACCTTC. Its protein is CASSFLNYGYTF. The full variable domain, its missing parts supplied by reference TRBV7-9 and TRBJ1-2, is DTGVSQNPRHKITKRGQNVTFRCDPISEHNRLYWYRQTLGQGPEFLTYFQNEAQLEKSRLLSDRFSAERPKGSFSTLEIQRTEQGDSAMYLCASSFLNYGYTFGSGTRLTVV.